The source of this T cell receptor (beta chain) is a study of blood T cells in healthy people across ages. The V gene's germline CDR1 is SGHTA and CDR2 FQGNSA. The CDR3 is 14 amino acids. The trim removed 4 bases at V and 7 bases at J, leaving 7 bases unmatched. This clonotype was counted only a few times. It was with a sample-barcoded 5' primer and a J-beta primer mix that a second PCR of roughly 7 to 11 cycles was run. TCRdb reprocessed the 5' RACE reads via MiXCR and lists one record per CDR3 protein. The sample holds about 1.5 million distinct CDR3 sequences, roughly two fifths seen once. The TCR originated in a woman between 18 and 29 years old in good health. Sequencing used blood. The chain joins TRBV7-2 to TRBJ2-1; 7 bases agree with TRBD2. The CDR3, as DNA: TGTGCCAGCAGCTCTAGCACGGGAGGAAATGAGCAGTTCTTC. Translation gives CASSSSTGGNEQFF.